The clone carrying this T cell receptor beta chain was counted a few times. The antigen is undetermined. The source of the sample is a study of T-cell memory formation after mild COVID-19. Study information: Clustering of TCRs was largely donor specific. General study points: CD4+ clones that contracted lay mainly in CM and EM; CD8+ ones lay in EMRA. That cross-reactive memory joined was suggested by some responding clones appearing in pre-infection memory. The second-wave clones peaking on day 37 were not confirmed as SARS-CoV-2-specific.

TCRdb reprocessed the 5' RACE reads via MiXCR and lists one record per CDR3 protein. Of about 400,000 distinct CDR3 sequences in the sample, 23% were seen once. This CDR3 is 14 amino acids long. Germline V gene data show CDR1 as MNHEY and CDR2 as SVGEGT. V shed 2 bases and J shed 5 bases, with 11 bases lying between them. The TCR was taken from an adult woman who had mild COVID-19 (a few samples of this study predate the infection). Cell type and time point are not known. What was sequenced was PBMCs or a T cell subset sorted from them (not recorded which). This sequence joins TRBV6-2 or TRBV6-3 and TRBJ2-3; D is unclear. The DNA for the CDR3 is TGTGCCAGCAGTTACGGACCCCTCGGAGATACGCAGTATTTT. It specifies CASSYGPLGDTQYF.